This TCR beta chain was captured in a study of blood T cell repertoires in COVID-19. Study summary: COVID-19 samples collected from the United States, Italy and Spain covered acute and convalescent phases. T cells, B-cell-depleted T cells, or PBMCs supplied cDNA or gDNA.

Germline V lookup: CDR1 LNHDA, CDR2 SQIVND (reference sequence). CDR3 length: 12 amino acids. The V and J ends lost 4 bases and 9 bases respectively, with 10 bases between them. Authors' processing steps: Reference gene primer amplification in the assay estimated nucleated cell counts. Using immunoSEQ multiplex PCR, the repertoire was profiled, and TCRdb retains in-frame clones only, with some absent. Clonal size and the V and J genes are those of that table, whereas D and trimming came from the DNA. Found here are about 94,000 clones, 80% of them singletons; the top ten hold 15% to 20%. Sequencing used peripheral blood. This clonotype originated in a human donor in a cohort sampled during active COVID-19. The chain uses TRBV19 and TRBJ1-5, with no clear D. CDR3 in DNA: TGTGCCAGTAGTACCGGCCAGCGGCCCCAGCATTTT. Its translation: CASSTGQRPQHF.